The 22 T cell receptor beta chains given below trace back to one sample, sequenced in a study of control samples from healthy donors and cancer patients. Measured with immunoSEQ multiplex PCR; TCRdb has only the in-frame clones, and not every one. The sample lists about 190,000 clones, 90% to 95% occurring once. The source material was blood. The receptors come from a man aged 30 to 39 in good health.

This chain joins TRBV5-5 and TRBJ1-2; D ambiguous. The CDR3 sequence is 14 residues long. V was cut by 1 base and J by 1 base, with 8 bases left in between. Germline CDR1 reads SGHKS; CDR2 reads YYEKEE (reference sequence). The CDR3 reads CASSLSLDNYGYTF. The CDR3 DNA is TGTGCCAGCAGCTTGTCCCTGGATAACTATGGCTACACCTTC.

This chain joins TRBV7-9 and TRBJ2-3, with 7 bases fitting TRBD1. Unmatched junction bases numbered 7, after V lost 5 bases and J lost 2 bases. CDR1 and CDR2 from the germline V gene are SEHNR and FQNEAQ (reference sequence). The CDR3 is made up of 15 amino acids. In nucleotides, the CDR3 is TGTGCCAGCAGCCCGAGGGACAGAGACACAGATACGCAGTATTTT. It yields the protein CASSPRDRDTDTQYF.

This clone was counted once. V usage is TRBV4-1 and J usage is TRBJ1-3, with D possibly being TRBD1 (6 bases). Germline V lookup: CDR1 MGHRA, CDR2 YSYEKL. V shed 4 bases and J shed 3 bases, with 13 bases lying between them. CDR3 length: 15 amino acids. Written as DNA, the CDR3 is TGCGCCAGCAGCCTGATCGAGGGGGTTGGAAACACCATATATTTT. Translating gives CASSLIEGVGNTIYF.

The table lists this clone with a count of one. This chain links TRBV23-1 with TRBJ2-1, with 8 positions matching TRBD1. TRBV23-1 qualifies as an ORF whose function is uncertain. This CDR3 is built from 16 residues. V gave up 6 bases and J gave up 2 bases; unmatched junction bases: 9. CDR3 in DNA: TGCGCCAGCAGACTCCAGGGGGCAAAGACCTACAATGAGCAGTTCTTC. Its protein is CASRLQGAKTYNEQFF.

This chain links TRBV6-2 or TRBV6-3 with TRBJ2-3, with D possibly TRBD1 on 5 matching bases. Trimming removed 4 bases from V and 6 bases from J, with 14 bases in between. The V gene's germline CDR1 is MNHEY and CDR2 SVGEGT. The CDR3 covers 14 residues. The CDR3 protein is CASSSSGAPDTQYF. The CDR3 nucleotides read TGTGCCAGCAGTTCGTCTGGGGCGCCGGATACGCAGTATTTT.

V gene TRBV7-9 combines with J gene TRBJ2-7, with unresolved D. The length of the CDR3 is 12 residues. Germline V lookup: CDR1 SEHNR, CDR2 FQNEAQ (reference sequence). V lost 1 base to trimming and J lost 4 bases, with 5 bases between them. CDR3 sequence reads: CASSLVEYEQYF. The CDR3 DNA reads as TGTGCCAGCAGCTTAGTAGAGTACGAGCAGTACTTC.

The CDR3 DNA follows: TGTGCCAGCAGCTTTAGGACGGCAATCTCTCCTGACGAGCAGTACTTC. Translating gives CASSFRTAISPDEQYF. The V and J genes are TRBV7-6 and TRBJ2-7; D is undetermined. The CDR3 loop spans 16 amino acids. Trimming took off 3 bases at V and 5 bases at J, with 20 bases between the two ends. Germline values: CDR1 SGHVS, CDR2 FNYEAQ.

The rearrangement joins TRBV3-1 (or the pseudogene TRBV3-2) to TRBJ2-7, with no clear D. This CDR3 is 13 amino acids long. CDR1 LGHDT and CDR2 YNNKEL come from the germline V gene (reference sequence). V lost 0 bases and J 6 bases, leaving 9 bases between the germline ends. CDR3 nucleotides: TGTGCCAGCAGCCAAGATCGTCGGAGCGAGCAGTACTTC. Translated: CASSQDRRSEQYF.

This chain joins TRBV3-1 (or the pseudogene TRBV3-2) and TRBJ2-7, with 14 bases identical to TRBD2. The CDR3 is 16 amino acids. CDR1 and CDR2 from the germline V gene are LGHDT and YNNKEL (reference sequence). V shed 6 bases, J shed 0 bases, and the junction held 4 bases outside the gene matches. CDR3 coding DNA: TGTGCCAGCAGGGGACTAGCGGGGGCTCTCTCCTACGAGCAGTACTTC. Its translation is CASRGLAGALSYEQYF.

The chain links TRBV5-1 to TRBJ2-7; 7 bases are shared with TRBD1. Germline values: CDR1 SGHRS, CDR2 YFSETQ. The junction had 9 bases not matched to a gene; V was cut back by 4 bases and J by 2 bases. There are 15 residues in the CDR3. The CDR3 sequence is CASSPGTEYTYEQYF. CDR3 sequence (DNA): TGCGCCAGCAGCCCCGGGACAGAATACACCTACGAGCAGTACTTC.

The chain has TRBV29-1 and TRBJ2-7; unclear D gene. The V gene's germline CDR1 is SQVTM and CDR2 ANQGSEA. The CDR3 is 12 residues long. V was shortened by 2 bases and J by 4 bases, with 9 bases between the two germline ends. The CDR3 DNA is TGCAGCGTTGAAAAGACACCTTACGAGCAGTACTTC. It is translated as CSVEKTPYEQYF.

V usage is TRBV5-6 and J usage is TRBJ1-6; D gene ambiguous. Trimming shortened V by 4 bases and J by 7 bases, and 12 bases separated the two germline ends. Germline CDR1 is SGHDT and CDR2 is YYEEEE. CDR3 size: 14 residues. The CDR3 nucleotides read TGTGCCAGCAGCCCCCCGGGTCTAAATTCACCCCTCCACTTT. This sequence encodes CASSPPGLNSPLHF.

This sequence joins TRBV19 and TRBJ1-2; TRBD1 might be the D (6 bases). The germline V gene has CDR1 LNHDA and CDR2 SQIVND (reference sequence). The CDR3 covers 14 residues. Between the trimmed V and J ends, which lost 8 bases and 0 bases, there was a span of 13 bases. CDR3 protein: CASGDTLSNYGYTF. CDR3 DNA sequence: TGTGCCAGTGGGGACACACTATCTAACTATGGCTACACCTTC.

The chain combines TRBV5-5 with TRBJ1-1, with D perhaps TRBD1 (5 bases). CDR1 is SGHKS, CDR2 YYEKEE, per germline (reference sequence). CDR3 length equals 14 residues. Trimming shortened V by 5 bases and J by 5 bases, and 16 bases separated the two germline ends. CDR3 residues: CASSLTAGWTEAFF. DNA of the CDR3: TGTGCCAGCAGTCTTACGGCAGGGTGGACTGAAGCTTTCTTT.

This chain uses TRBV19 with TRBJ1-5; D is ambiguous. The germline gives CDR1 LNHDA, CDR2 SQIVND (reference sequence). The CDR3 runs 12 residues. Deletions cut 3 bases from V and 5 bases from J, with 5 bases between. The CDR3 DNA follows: TGTGCCAGTAGTATTTTGGATCAGCCCCAGCATTTT. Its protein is CASSILDQPQHF.

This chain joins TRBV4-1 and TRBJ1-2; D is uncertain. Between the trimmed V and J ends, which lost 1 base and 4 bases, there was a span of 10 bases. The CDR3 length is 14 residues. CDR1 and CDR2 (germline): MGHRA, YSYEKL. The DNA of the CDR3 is TGCGCCAGCAGCCAAGGTTATGACTTCTATGGCTACACCTTC. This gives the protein CASSQGYDFYGYTF.

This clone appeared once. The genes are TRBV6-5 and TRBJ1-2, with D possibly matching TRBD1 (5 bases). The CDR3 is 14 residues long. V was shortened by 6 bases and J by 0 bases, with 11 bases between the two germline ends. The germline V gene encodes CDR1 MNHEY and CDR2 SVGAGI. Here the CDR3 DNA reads TGTGCCAGCAGGGGACGGTCAGCTAACTATGGCTACACCTTC. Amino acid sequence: CASRGRSANYGYTF.

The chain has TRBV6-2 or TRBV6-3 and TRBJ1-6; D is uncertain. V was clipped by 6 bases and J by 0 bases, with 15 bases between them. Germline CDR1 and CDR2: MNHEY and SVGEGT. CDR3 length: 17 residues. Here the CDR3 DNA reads TGTGCCAGCAGCCCTACACCTCAAAGCTCCTATAATTCACCCCTCCACTTT. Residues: CASSPTPQSSYNSPLHF.

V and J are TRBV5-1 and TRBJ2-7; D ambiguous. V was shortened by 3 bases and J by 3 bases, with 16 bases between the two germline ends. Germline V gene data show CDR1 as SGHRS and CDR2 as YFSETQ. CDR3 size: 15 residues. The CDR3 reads CASSSGAAANYEQYF. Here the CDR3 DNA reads TGCGCCAGCAGCTCAGGTGCAGCAGCAAACTACGAGCAGTACTTC.

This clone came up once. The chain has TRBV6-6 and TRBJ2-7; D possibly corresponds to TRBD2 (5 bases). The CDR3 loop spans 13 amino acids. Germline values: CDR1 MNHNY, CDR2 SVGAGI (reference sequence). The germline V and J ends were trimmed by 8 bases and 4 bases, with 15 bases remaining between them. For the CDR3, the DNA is TGTGCCAGCGGAACCGGGGAGCTTTACGAGCAGTACTTC. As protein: CASGTGELYEQYF.

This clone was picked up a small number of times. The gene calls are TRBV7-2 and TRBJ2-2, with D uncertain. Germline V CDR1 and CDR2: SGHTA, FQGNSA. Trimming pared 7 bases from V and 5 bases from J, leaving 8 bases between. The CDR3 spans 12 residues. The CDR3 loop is CASKPITGELFF. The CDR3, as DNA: TGTGCCAGCAAACCTATTACCGGGGAGCTGTTTTTT.

The CDR3 nucleotides read TGTGCCAGCAGTGAAGGCCGAGGTAACATATACACCGGGGAGCTGTTTTTT. It specifies CASSEGRGNIYTGELFF. The gene calls are TRBV6-1 and TRBJ2-2; no clear D. This CDR3 is 17 amino acids long. V shed 1 base and J shed 3 bases, with 15 bases lying between them. Germline loops: CDR1 MNHNS, CDR2 SASEGT.